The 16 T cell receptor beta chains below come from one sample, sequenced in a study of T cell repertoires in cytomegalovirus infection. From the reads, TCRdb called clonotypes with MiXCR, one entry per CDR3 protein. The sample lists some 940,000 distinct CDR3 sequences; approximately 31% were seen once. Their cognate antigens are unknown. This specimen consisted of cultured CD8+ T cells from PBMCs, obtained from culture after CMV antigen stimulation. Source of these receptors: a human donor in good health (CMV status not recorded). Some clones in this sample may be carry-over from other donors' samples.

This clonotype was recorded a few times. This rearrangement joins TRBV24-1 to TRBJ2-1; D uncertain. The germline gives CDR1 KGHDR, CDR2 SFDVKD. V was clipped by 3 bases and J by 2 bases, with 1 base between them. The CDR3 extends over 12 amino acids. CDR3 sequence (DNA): TGTGCCACCAGTGATCCCTACAATGAGCAGTTCTTC. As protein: CATSDPYNEQFF.

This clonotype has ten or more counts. As DNA, the CDR3 is TGTGCCAGCAGTTACCCCGGGGTTCAAGAGACCCAGTACTTC. Its translation: CASSYPGVQETQYF. The V gene is TRBV6-2 or TRBV6-3, the J gene TRBJ2-5; maybe TRBD2 (5 bases). CDR3 size: 14 residues. The V gene's germline CDR1 is MNHEY and CDR2 SVGEGT. V dropped 2 bases and J dropped 2 bases, with 9 bases sitting between them.

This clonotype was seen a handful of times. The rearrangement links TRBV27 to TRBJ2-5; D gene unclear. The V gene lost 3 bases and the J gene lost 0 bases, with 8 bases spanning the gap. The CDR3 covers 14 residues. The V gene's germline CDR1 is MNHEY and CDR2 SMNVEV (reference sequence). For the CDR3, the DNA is TGTGCCAGCAGTTTCGTGGGTGACCAAGAGACCCAGTACTTC. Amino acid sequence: CASSFVGDQETQYF.

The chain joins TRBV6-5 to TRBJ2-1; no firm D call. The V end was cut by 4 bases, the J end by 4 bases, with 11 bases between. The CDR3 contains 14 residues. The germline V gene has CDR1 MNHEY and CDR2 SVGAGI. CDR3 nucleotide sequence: TGTGCCAGCAGTTTAACGGAATTATACAATGAGCAGTTCTTC. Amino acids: CASSLTELYNEQFF.

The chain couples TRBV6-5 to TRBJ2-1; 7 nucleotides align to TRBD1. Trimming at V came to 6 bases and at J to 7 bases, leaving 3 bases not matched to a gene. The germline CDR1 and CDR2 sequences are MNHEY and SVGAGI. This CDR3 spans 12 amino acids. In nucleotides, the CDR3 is TGTGCCAGCAGAAGACAGGGTAATGAGCAGTTCTTC. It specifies CASRRQGNEQFF.

CDR3 in amino acids: CASKTVEANTGELFF. Here the CDR3 DNA reads TGTGCCAGCAAGACGGTAGAAGCGAACACCGGGGAGCTGTTTTTT. The V call is TRBV2, the J call TRBJ2-2; D unclear. The germline V and J ends were trimmed by 7 bases and 0 bases, with 12 bases remaining between them. Germline assignment: CDR1 SNHLY and CDR2 FYNNEI. This CDR3 region has 15 residues.

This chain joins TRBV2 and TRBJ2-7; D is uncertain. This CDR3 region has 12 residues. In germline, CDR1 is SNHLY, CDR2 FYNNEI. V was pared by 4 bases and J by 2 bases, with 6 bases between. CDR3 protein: CASSVQAYEQYV. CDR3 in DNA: TGTGCCAGCAGTGTTCAGGCCTACGAGCAGTACGTC.

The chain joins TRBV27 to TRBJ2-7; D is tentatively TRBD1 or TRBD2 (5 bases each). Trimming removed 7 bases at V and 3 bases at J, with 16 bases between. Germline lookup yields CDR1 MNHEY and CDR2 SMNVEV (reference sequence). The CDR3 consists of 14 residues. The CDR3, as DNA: TGTGCCAGCATGGGGGAAGTGGGGAACTACGAGCAGTACGTC. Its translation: CASMGEVGNYEQYV.

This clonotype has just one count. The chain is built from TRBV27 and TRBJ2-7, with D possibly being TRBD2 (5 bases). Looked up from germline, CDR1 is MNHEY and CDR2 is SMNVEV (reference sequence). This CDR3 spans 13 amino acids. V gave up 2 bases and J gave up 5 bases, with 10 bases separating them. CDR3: CASSLGGRNEQYF. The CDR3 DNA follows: TGTGCCAGCAGTTTAGGAGGACGGAACGAGCAGTACTTC.

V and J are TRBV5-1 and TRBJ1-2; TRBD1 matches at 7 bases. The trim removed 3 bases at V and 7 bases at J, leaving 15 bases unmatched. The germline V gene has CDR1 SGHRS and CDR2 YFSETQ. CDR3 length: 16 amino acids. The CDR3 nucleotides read TGCGCCAGCAGCTGGGAAACAGGGGACCCCGAGACTGGCTACACCTTC. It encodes CASSWETGDPETGYTF.

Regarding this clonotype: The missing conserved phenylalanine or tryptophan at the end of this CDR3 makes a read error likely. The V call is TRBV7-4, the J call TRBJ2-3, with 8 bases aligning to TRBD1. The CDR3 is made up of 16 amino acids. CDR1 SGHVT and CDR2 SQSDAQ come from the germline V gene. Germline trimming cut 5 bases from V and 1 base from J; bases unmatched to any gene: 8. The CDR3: CASSPRGQGRTDTQYL. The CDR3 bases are TGTGCCAGCAGCCCGCGAGGACAGGGACGCACAGATACGCAGTATTTA.

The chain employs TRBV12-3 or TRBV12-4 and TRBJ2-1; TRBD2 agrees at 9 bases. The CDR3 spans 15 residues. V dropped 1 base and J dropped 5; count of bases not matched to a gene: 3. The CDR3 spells CASSLVRGGNNEQFF. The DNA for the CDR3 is TGTGCCAGCAGTTTAGTGCGGGGGGGAAACAATGAGCAGTTCTTC.

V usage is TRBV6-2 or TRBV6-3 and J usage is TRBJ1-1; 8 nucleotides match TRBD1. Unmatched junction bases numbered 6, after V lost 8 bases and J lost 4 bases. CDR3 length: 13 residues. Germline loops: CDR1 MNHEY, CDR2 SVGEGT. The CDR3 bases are TGTGCCAGCCATACAGGGGGTGGCACTGAAGCTTTCTTT. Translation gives CASHTGGGTEAFF.

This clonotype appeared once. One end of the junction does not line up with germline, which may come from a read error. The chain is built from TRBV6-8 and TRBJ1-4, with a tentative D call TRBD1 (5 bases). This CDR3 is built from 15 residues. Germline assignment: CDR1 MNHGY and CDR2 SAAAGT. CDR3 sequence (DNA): TGTACCAGCAGTTACTTGACAGATCCTAATGAAAAACTGTTTTTT. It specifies CTSSYLTDPNEKLFF.

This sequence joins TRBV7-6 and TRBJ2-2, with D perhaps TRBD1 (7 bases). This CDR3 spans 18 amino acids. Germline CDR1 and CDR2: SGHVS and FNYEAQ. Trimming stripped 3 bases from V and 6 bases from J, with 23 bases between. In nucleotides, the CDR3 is TGTGCCAGCAGCTTTGGCGACAGGGACTTGCGAACACCCGGGGAGCTGTTTTTT. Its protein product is CASSFGDRDLRTPGELFF.

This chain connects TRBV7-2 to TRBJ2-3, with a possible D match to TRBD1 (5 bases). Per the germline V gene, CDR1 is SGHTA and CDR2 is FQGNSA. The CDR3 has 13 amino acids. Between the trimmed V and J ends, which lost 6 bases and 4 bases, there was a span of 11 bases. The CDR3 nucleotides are TGTGCCAGCAGATCTGACAGTGCAGATACGCAGTATTTT. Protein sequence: CASRSDSADTQYF.